This passage covers 17 T cell receptor beta chains from one sample sequenced in a study of identical twins. MiXCR was run by TCRdb on the 5' RACE reads, yielding one entry per CDR3 protein. The sample lists some 240,000 distinct CDR3 sequences; roughly a tenth were seen once. Sequenced material: memory T cells sorted from blood. Receptor source: a man aged 50-60 years in good health.

The table lists this clonotype with many counts. The CDR3 nucleotides are TGCGCCAGCAGCCAAGGTCAAGCTTACTACAATGAGCAGTTCTTC. Its protein is CASSQGQAYYNEQFF. The rearrangement links TRBV4-3 to TRBJ2-1, with unresolved D. This CDR3 contains 15 residues. The germline CDR1 and CDR2 sequences are LGHNA and YSLEER. Between the trimmed V and J ends, which lost 1 base and 3 bases, there was a span of 10 bases.

The chain carries TRBV3-1 and TRBJ1-1, with D uncertain. Germline V gene lookup returns CDR1 LGHDT and CDR2 YNNKEL (reference sequence). The CDR3 sequence is 15 residues long. V was pared by 3 bases and J by 1 base, with 12 bases between. In DNA, the CDR3 is TGTGCCAGCAGCCAGGGAACCTGGGGGAACACTGAAGCTTTCTTT. Translation gives CASSQGTWGNTEAFF.

This clonotype was observed a few times. The rearrangement uses TRBV20-1 and TRBJ1-1, with no clear D. Germline V gene lookup returns CDR1 DFQATT and CDR2 SNEGSKA (reference sequence). The V end was cut by 3 bases, the J end by 5 bases, with 13 bases between. There are 13 residues in the CDR3. The DNA of the CDR3 is TGCAGTGCTAGCCAGTACCCCGGGACTGAAGCTTTCTTT. Translated, it gives CSASQYPGTEAFF.

This clonotype has a count of ten or more. This rearrangement joins TRBV20-1 to TRBJ2-3, with D perhaps TRBD1 (5 bases). Germline V gene lookup returns CDR1 DFQATT and CDR2 SNEGSKA (reference sequence). The V and J ends lost 1 base and 2 bases respectively, with 13 bases between them. The CDR3 consists of 15 residues. The CDR3 loop reads CSARGGQIYTDTQYF. As DNA, the CDR3 is TGCAGTGCTAGAGGGGGCCAAATTTACACAGATACGCAGTATTTT.

This clonotype was counted a few times. The J gene is TRBJ2-7, the V gene TRBV6-2 or TRBV6-3, with 7 bases aligning to TRBD2. The CDR3 is 15 amino acids. The J segment lost 4 bases and the V segment lost 5 bases, leaving 11 bases of the junction unmatched. The germline V gene has CDR1 MNHEY and CDR2 SVGEGT. CDR3 sequence reads: CASSASGSSRYEQYF. The CDR3 DNA follows: TGTGCCAGCAGTGCTAGCGGATCTTCAAGATACGAGCAGTACTTC.

This clonotype was observed a few times. The gene calls are TRBV5-6 and TRBJ2-6; 8 positions agree with TRBD1. J was trimmed by 0 bases and V by 0 bases; bases with no gene match: 14. Germline V lookup: CDR1 SGHDT, CDR2 YYEEEE. The CDR3 is made up of 21 amino acids. The CDR3 here is CASSLAHVRDRHSSGANVLTF. As DNA, the CDR3 is TGTGCCAGCAGCTTGGCCCATGTAAGGGACAGGCACAGCTCTGGGGCCAACGTCCTGACTTTC.

At least ten counts were recorded for this clonotype. V is TRBV4-1 and J is TRBJ1-2; no firm D call. Trimming shortened V by 0 bases and J by 7 bases, and 18 bases separated the two germline ends. CDR1 is MGHRA and CDR2 is YSYEKL in the germline V gene. The CDR3 totals 16 residues. The CDR3 spells CASSQDRALSMAGYTF. In nucleotides, the CDR3 is TGCGCCAGCAGCCAAGATCGGGCGCTTTCGATGGCTGGCTACACCTTC.

This clonotype has a handful of counts. The genes are TRBV11-1 and TRBJ2-7, with 8 bases fitting TRBD1. This CDR3 has 14 amino acids. Trimming took 4 bases from V and 3 from J; bases not matched to a gene: 5. Germline CDR1 SGHAT, CDR2 FQDESV (reference sequence). The CDR3, as DNA: TGTGCCAGCAGCTCGGACAGGGAGAACTACGAGCAGTACTTC. Its protein product is CASSSDRENYEQYF.

This clonotype showed up just a few times. The rearrangement joins TRBV9 to TRBJ2-7; the D is unclear. Germline-derived CDR1 and CDR2 are SGDLS and YYNGEE. V was shortened by 0 bases and J by 5 bases, with 15 bases between the two germline ends. CDR3 length: 15 residues. CDR3 DNA: TGTGCCAGCAGCGTAGCGGGCGGAACAAACCACGAGCAGTACTTC. It yields the protein CASSVAGGTNHEQYF. Full variable domain (outside the CDR3, taken from reference TRBV9 and TRBJ2-7): DSGVTQTPKHLITATGQRVTLRCSPRSGDLSVYWYQQSLDQGLQFLIQYYNGEERAKGNILERFSAQQFPDLHSELNLSSLELGDSALYFCASSVAGGTNHEQYFGPGTRLTVT.

The chain couples TRBV5-1 to TRBJ2-7, with D unresolved. Germline CDR1 and CDR2: SGHRS and YFSETQ. The CDR3 consists of 13 residues. Trimming pared 1 base from V and 1 base from J, leaving 6 bases between. CDR3 region: CASSLTVSYEQYF. The CDR3 region has the DNA TGCGCCAGCAGCTTGACAGTGTCCTACGAGCAGTACTTC.

This clonotype was seen a few times. The V call is TRBV19, the J call TRBJ2-2, with TRBD2 matching 8 bases. Germline CDR1 and CDR2: LNHDA and SQIVND (reference sequence). The CDR3 is 21 residues long. The trim removed 2 bases at V and 0 bases at J, leaving 17 bases unmatched. The CDR3 here is CASSIRPYFGTRASNTGELFF. CDR3 nucleotide sequence: TGTGCCAGTAGTATACGGCCGTACTTCGGGACTAGGGCTTCGAACACCGGGGAGCTGTTTTTT. Variable domain in full (rest from reference TRBV19 and TRBJ2-2): DGGITQSPKYLFRKEGQNVTLSCEQNLNHDAMYWYRQDPGQGLRLIYYSQIVNDFQKGDIAEGYSVSREKKESFPLTVTSAQKNPTAFYLCASSIRPYFGTRASNTGELFFGEGSRLTVL.

The rearrangement links TRBV19 to TRBJ2-3; D is unclear. The germline V gene encodes CDR1 LNHDA and CDR2 SQIVND (reference sequence). The CDR3 extends over 13 amino acids. The germline V and J ends were trimmed by 8 bases and 2 bases, with 11 bases remaining between them. CDR3 residues: CASLDRLTDTQYF. The CDR3 DNA reads as TGTGCCAGTCTCGACCGCCTCACAGATACGCAGTATTTT.

This chain uses TRBV5-1 with TRBJ2-5; 8 bases agree with TRBD1. J was trimmed by 5 bases and V by 2 bases; bases with no gene match: 17. The CDR3 length is 18 residues. Per the germline V gene, CDR1 is SGHRS and CDR2 is YFSETQ. This CDR3 reads CASSFGLGQGRRRETQYF. CDR3 sequence (DNA): TGCGCCAGCAGCTTCGGCCTAGGACAGGGCAGACGAAGGGAGACCCAGTACTTC.

This clonotype was seen a few times. The chain has TRBV3-1 and TRBJ2-2, with 14 bases lining up with TRBD2. The CDR3 consists of 16 residues. With V trimmed by 4 bases and J by 4 bases, 2 bases remained unmatched. Germline V lookup: CDR1 LGHDT, CDR2 YNNKEL (reference sequence). The CDR3 reads CASSRGLAGATGELFF. CDR3 bases: TGTGCCAGCAGCCGGGGACTAGCGGGAGCCACCGGGGAGCTGTTTTTT.

There are a few counts of this clonotype. J is TRBJ1-5 and V is TRBV4-1; unclear D gene. V lost 1 base and J 4 bases, leaving 11 bases between the germline ends. This CDR3 is 15 amino acids long. Germline-derived CDR1 and CDR2 are MGHRA and YSYEKL. The CDR3 here is CASSQGTARNQPQHF. In nucleotides, the CDR3 is TGCGCCAGCAGCCAAGGTACAGCTCGGAATCAGCCCCAGCATTTT.

This clonotype was detected many times. This chain links TRBV10-3 with TRBJ2-5; a possible D gene is TRBD2 (6 bases). CDR1 and CDR2 from the germline V gene are ENHRY and SYGVKD. This CDR3 contains 13 residues. Trimming shortened V by 7 bases and J by 7 bases, and 16 bases separated the two germline ends. The CDR3 here is CAITGDPQVTQYF. CDR3 in DNA: TGTGCCATCACGGGGGACCCCCAGGTGACCCAGTACTTC.

This clonotype showed up just a few times. This chain connects TRBV5-6 to TRBJ2-7, with 7 bases identical to TRBD2. CDR3 length: 15 amino acids. Germline V gene sequence: CDR1 SGHDT, CDR2 YYEEEE. V dropped 0 bases and J dropped 7; count of bases not matched to a gene: 10. CDR3 loop: CASSLAPRWEGEQYF. CDR3 nucleotide sequence: TGTGCCAGCAGCTTGGCCCCTCGATGGGAGGGGGAGCAGTACTTC.